This entry features one TCR beta chain sequence. The target antigen is unknown. The CDR3 runs to 17 residues. The germline V gene has CDR1 LGHNA and CDR2 YSLEER. V shed 0 bases, J shed 7 bases, and the junction held 6 bases outside the gene matches. TCR alpha and TCR beta cDNA libraries carrying sample barcodes and UMIs came from 5'RACE with constant-segment primers. TCRdb used MiXCR to reprocess the 5' RACE reads, holding one entry per CDR3 protein. Counted here are 250,000 to 350,000 distinct CDR3 sequences, around 15% occurring once; the ten biggest clones make up approximately 25%. This sample was included in a study of T-cell memory formation after mild COVID-19. Study in general: Clusters of TCRs were largely donor specific. The study, taken as a whole, reports: Day 15 to 85 contracting clones showed balanced CD4/CD8; later expanders leaned CD4+. Some SARS-CoV-2-responding clones were already detected in memory before infection.

The V and J genes are TRBV4-3 and TRBJ2-3, with 14 bases fitting TRBD2. This clonotype originated in a man aged 18 to 29 who had mild COVID-19 (a few samples of this study predate the infection). Cell type and time point are not known. Sequencing input: PBMCs or a T cell subset sorted from them (not recorded which). Here the CDR3 DNA reads TGCGCCAGCAGCCAAGACCCCGGACTAGCGGGGGGACATACGCAGTATTTT. Residues: CASSQDPGLAGGHTQYF.